The 23 T cell receptor beta chains listed next were all sequenced from one sample in a study of blood T cells in healthy people across ages. For the second PCR, which ran for about 7 to 12 cycles, a sample-barcoded 5' primer and a J-beta primer mix were used. TCRdb reanalysed the 5' RACE reads using MiXCR and keeps one entry per CDR3 protein. The data show some 1.5 million distinct CDR3 sequences, with roughly 27% seen just once and roughly 8% held by the top ten. The sample taken for sequencing was blood. The receptors derive from a woman in her twenties or thirties in good health.

This clonotype showed up just a few times. The J gene is TRBJ1-1, the V gene TRBV7-9; the D gene is possibly TRBD1 (5 bases). The V and J ends lost 5 bases and 1 base respectively, with 17 bases between them. The CDR3 is 16 amino acids. Germline V gene data show CDR1 as SEHNR and CDR2 as FQNEAQ (reference sequence). The CDR3 protein is CASSPRGEYSNTEAFF. DNA of the CDR3: TGTGCCAGCAGCCCCCGGGGGGAGTACTCGAACACTGAAGCTTTCTTT.

V gene TRBV28 combines with J gene TRBJ2-1; D is unresolved. The CDR3 length is 14 residues. V lost 5 bases to trimming and J lost 5 bases, with 13 bases between them. Germline V gives CDR1 MDHEN, CDR2 SYDVKM. CDR3: CASSPTEKDNEQFF. The CDR3 DNA reads TGTGCCAGCAGTCCCACGGAGAAGGACAATGAGCAGTTCTTC.

Only a few counts were recorded for this clonotype. The chain is built from TRBV29-1 and TRBJ1-1; no reliable D call. V was clipped by 5 bases and J by 0 bases, with 7 bases between them. Germline lookup yields CDR1 SQVTM and CDR2 ANQGSEA. The CDR3 spans 12 residues. CDR3 sequence (DNA): TGCAGCGTTTCGGATCTGAACACTGAAGCTTTCTTT. Its translation is CSVSDLNTEAFF.

V and J are TRBV7-2 and TRBJ2-3; D not resolved. The CDR3 is made up of 14 amino acids. The V and J ends lost 2 bases and 1 base respectively, with 7 bases between them. Germline loops: CDR1 SGHTA, CDR2 FQGNSA. The CDR3 is CASSLNLGTDTQYF. As DNA, the CDR3 is TGTGCCAGCAGCTTAAACCTGGGCACAGATACGCAGTATTTT.

In the case of this clonotype: A much larger clone sits a single nucleotide away, making a read error possible. The gene calls are TRBV10-3 and TRBJ1-2; 9 bases are a match to TRBD1. CDR1 is ENHRY and CDR2 is SYGVKD in the germline V gene. The CDR3 runs to 14 residues. CDR3 in DNA: TGTGCCGTCAGAGGGACAGGGAAAGGATTCGGCTACACCTTC. The encoded protein is CAVRGTGKGFGYTF.

The J gene is TRBJ2-3, the V gene TRBV29-1; 7 nucleotides agree with TRBD2. CDR3 length: 14 residues. With V trimmed by 5 bases and J by 5 bases, 10 bases remained unmatched. Germline V CDR1 and CDR2: SQVTM, ANQGSEA. The CDR3 DNA reads TGCAGCGTTTTTAGGGCGGGAGTTGGAGATACGCAGTATTTT. Translating it yields CSVFRAGVGDTQYF.

A few counts support this clonotype. The chain combines TRBV2 with TRBJ2-4; possible D gene TRBD1, 6 bases. The J call may be wrong; the DNA end is better matched by TRBJ2-7. Germline CDR1 is SNHLY and CDR2 is FYNNEI. This CDR3 region has 13 residues. CDR3 amino acids: CASTRTAPYEQYF. CDR3 sequence (DNA): TGTGCCAGCACCCGGACAGCCCCCTACGAGCAGTACTTC.

This clonotype was seen ten or more times. V usage is TRBV18 and J usage is TRBJ2-7; 9 bases map to TRBD1. Germline V gives CDR1 KGHSH, CDR2 LQKENI. Germline trimming cut 6 bases from V and 11 bases from J; bases unmatched to any gene: 5. CDR3 length equals 11 residues. The CDR3 nucleotides read TGTGCCAGCTCTACCGGGACAGGGAAGTACTTC. Its translation is CASSTGTGKYF.

A few counts support this clonotype. The V and J genes are TRBV5-4 and TRBJ1-5; unclear D gene. Trimming pared 4 bases from V and 7 bases from J, leaving 15 bases between. This CDR3 spans 14 amino acids. Germline-derived CDR1 and CDR2 are SGHNT and YYREEE (reference sequence). The CDR3 DNA reads as TGTGCCAGCAGCCACTGGGGTTTTGGGCAGCCCCAGCATTTT. This codes for CASSHWGFGQPQHF.

This clonotype occurred a few times. The chain links TRBV29-1 to TRBJ1-2, with D possibly matching TRBD1 (6 bases). The V and J ends lost 5 bases and 2 bases respectively, with 9 bases between them. CDR3 size: 12 residues. Per the germline V gene, CDR1 is SQVTM and CDR2 is ANQGSEA. The CDR3 nucleotides are TGCAGCGTTCGGGGGGCGAACTATGGCTACACCTTC. Translating gives CSVRGANYGYTF. The full variable domain, with the rest looked up from reference TRBV29-1 and TRBJ1-2, is SAVISQKPSRDICQRGTSLTIQCQVDSQVTMMFWYRQQPGQSLTLIATANQGSEATYESGFVIDKFPISRPNLTFSTLTVSNMSPEDSSIYLCSVRGANYGYTFGSGTRLTVV.

This clonotype was seen only a few times. This chain's CDR3 is CASSITGLAHSTDTQYF. In DNA form, the CDR3 reads TGTGCCAGTAGTATCACAGGACTAGCGCACAGCACAGATACGCAGTATTTT. The rearrangement uses TRBV19 and TRBJ2-3, with TRBD2 matching 9 bases. The CDR3 loop spans 17 amino acids. Germline CDR1 is LNHDA and CDR2 is SQIVND (reference sequence). V lost 3 bases to trimming and J lost 0 bases; unmatched junction nucleotides: 7.

In this sample, this clonotype turned up a few times. This chain connects TRBV7-2 to TRBJ2-5; D possibly corresponds to TRBD1 (6 bases). CDR3 size: 14 residues. The V gene lost 3 bases and the J gene lost 2 bases, with 10 bases spanning the gap. Germline-derived CDR1 and CDR2 are SGHTA and FQGNSA. CDR3 nucleotide sequence: TGTGCCAGCAGCTTCCGGACAGCTCAAGAGACCCAGTACTTC. This encodes CASSFRTAQETQYF. The whole variable domain, remainder taken from reference TRBV7-2 and TRBJ2-5, is GAGVSQSPSNKVTEKGKDVELRCDPISGHTALYWYRQSLGQGLEFLIYFQGNSAPDKSGLPSDRFSAERTGGSVSTLTIQRTQQEDSAVYLCASSFRTAQETQYFGPGTRLLVL.

This clonotype was seen a handful of times. The chain joins TRBV9 to TRBJ2-1; D unresolved. The CDR3 is made up of 16 amino acids. In germline, CDR1 is SGDLS, CDR2 YYNGEE. Between the trimmed V and J ends, which lost 3 bases and 2 bases, there was a span of 15 bases. This CDR3 is CASSAQARKTYNEQFF. CDR3 DNA sequence: TGTGCCAGCAGCGCCCAGGCCCGTAAAACCTACAATGAGCAGTTCTTC.

The V gene is TRBV5-1, the J gene TRBJ1-1; D not certain. The CDR3 has 13 residues. CDR1 SGHRS and CDR2 YFSETQ come from the germline V gene. Between the trimmed V and J ends, which lost 5 bases and 1 base, there was a span of 9 bases. CDR3 loop: CASRFVGNTEAFF. For the CDR3, the DNA is TGCGCCAGCAGGTTCGTAGGGAACACTGAAGCTTTCTTT.

V is TRBV6-5 and J is TRBJ2-5; a weak D match, TRBD1 (6 bases). This CDR3 has 15 residues. V gave up 0 bases and J gave up 3 bases, with 11 bases separating them. CDR1 and CDR2 from the germline V gene are MNHEY and SVGAGI. In DNA, the CDR3 is TGTGCCAGCAGTTACTCGGCCGGGACAAAAGAGACCCAGTACTTC. This encodes CASSYSAGTKETQYF.

This clonotype was observed at least ten times. The chain joins TRBV10-3 to TRBJ2-3; D might be TRBD2 (5 bases). Germline V gene sequence: CDR1 ENHRY, CDR2 SYGVKD. V shed 2 bases and J shed 6 bases, with 6 bases lying between them. The CDR3 sequence is 12 residues long. This CDR3 is CAISERDDTQYF. The CDR3 DNA reads as TGTGCCATCAGTGAGCGGGATGATACGCAGTATTTT.

This clonotype showed up just a few times. The rearrangement joins TRBV2 to TRBJ2-7; TRBD2 aligns across 8 bases. CDR3 size: 14 residues. V trimming: 6 bases; J trimming: 0 bases; junction bases outside the gene matches: 4. CDR1 SNHLY and CDR2 FYNNEI come from the germline V gene. The CDR3 loop is CASRLAASSYEQYF. CDR3 nucleotide sequence: TGTGCCAGCAGACTAGCGGCGAGCTCCTACGAGCAGTACTTC.

This rearrangement joins TRBV2 to TRBJ2-4; 12 positions agree with TRBD2. The CDR3 is 14 amino acids. Germline-derived CDR1 and CDR2 are SNHLY and FYNNEI. J gave up 6 bases and V 5 bases, and 2 bases lay outside the gene matches. CDR3 nucleotide sequence: TGTGCCAGCAGTTCGGGACTAGCGGGAAACATTCAGTACTTC. Translated: CASSSGLAGNIQYF.

This clonotype was counted only a few times. The CDR3 nucleotides read TGTGCCAGCAGCACCGAATTGGGGGACCACTATGGCTACACCTTC. It yields the protein CASSTELGDHYGYTF. The rearrangement joins TRBV9 to TRBJ1-2; a weak D match, TRBD1 (5 bases). Germline V gene sequence: CDR1 SGDLS, CDR2 YYNGEE. This CDR3 is 15 amino acids long. With 4 bases removed from V and 3 bases from J, the gap between germline ends came to 16 bases.

The CDR3 sequence: CSAQRQGVTDTQYF. In DNA form, the CDR3 reads TGCAGTGCCCAGAGACAGGGGGTAACAGATACGCAGTATTTT. The chain uses TRBV20-1 and TRBJ2-3; 9 bases map to TRBD1. This CDR3 spans 14 amino acids. J was trimmed by 3 bases and V by 6 bases; bases with no gene match: 7. The germline CDR1 and CDR2 sequences are DFQATT and SNEGSKA (reference sequence).

The chain carries TRBV29-1 and TRBJ1-4; the match to TRBD1 covers 10 bases. CDR1 SQVTM and CDR2 ANQGSEA come from the germline V gene. CDR3 size: 13 residues. Trimming at V came to 6 bases and at J to 2 bases, leaving 0 bases not matched to a gene. CDR3: CSVGQGTNEKLFF. DNA of the CDR3: TGCAGCGTGGGACAGGGGACTAATGAAAAACTGTTTTTT. Full variable domain (remainder filled in from reference TRBV29-1 and TRBJ1-4): SAVISQKPSRDICQRGTSLTIQCQVDSQVTMMFWYRQQPGQSLTLIATANQGSEATYESGFVIDKFPISRPNLTFSTLTVSNMSPEDSSIYLCSVGQGTNEKLFFGSGTQLSVL.

To note about this clonotype: An end of the junction does not agree with germline; a read error may underlie this. The chain employs TRBV30 and TRBJ1-1, with 7 bases aligning to TRBD1. Germline values: CDR1 GTSNPN, CDR2 SVGIG (reference sequence). The CDR3 runs to 14 residues. The CDR3, as DNA: TGTGCCTGGAGTGTACAGGGGATGAACACTGAGGCTTTCTTT. Its protein product is CAWSVQGMNTEAFF.

The chain couples TRBV2 to TRBJ1-2; D unresolved. The germline CDR1 and CDR2 sequences are SNHLY and FYNNEI. This CDR3 region has 14 residues. V was pared by 3 bases and J by 0 bases, with 8 bases between. In DNA form, the CDR3 reads TGTGCCAGCAGTGAGGCGGATTCTAACTATGGCTACACCTTC. This encodes CASSEADSNYGYTF.